What follows are 2 T cell receptor beta chains derived from one specimen sequenced in a study of radiotherapy plus CTLA-4 blockade in lung cancer. This table comes from immunoSEQ multiplex PCR, and its TCRdb copy is limited to in-frame clones, with some not included. The sample has about 77,000 clones, 74% seen once. The sequencing here drew on peripheral blood, taken from a patient treated with radiotherapy plus ipilimumab. The receptors stem from a human donor with non-small cell lung cancer whose response to radiotherapy plus ipilimumab could not be evaluated.

The genes are TRBV9 and TRBJ2-5, with TRBD2 matching over 9 bases. CDR3 length: 16 amino acids. J lost 1 base, V lost 2 bases, and 6 bases had no gene match. CDR1 and CDR2 from the germline V gene are SGDLS and YYNGEE. The CDR3 DNA is TGTGCCAGCAGCGTCAGTACTAGCGGGCTCCAAGAGACCCAGTACTTC. Its translation is CASSVSTSGLQETQYF.

The chain combines TRBV9 with TRBJ2-2; 7 bases map to TRBD2. J was trimmed by 6 bases and V by 4 bases; bases with no gene match: 9. The length of the CDR3 is 15 residues. Germline V lookup: CDR1 SGDLS, CDR2 YYNGEE. The CDR3 protein is CASSPPSGASGELFF. DNA for the CDR3: TGTGCCAGCAGCCCACCAAGCGGGGCTTCCGGGGAGCTGTTTTTT. The whole variable domain, remainder taken from reference TRBV9 and TRBJ2-2, is DSGVTQTPKHLITATGQRVTLRCSPRSGDLSVYWYQQSLDQGLQFLIQYYNGEERAKGNILERFSAQQFPDLHSELNLSSLELGDSALYFCASSPPSGASGELFFGEGSRLTVL.